A selection of T cell receptor beta chains follows, all from one sample in a study of blood T cell repertoires in COVID-19. Measured with immunoSEQ multiplex PCR; TCRdb has only the in-frame clones, and not every one. The sample holds 180,000 or so clones, around four fifths seen once. What was sequenced was peripheral blood. These TCRs come from a human donor with acute or convalescent COVID-19. The donor label of this sample is uncertain. Both conserved end residues are part of each CDR3. D genes are given only for firm matches. Some rows have no size entry. The others give once, few or many, or a class for an expanded clone.

D gene: TRBD2; clone size: .; J gene: TRBJ2-7; V gene: TRBV5-4; CDR3 DNA: TGTGCCAGCAGCCGTGTCGGACTAGCGGACTACGAGCAGTACTTC; CDR3 protein: CASSRVGLADYEQYF
D gene: TRBD2; clone size: .; J gene: TRBJ2-1; V gene: TRBV5-1; CDR3 DNA: TGCGCCAGCAGCCGTCCCAGCGGGAGATCCAATGAGCAGTTCTTC; CDR3 protein: CASSRPSGRSNEQFF
D gene: .; clone size: .; J gene: TRBJ2-7; V gene: TRBV2; CDR3 DNA: TGTGCCAGCGGGACTGTCTACGAGCAGTACTTC; CDR3 protein: CASGTVYEQYF
D gene: .; clone size: .; J gene: TRBJ2-1; V gene: TRBV27; CDR3 DNA: TGTGCCAGCAGTTTCGTCCCTGAGCAGTTCTTC; CDR3 protein: CASSFVPEQFF
D gene: TRBD2; clone size: .; J gene: TRBJ2-1; V gene: TRBV4-1; CDR3 DNA: TGCGCCAGCAGCCAACGACTAGCGGGAGGATACAATGAGCAGTTCTTC; CDR3 protein: CASSQRLAGGYNEQFF
D gene: .; clone size: .; J gene: TRBJ2-2; V gene: TRBV18; CDR3 DNA: TGTGCCAGCTCAGCGGGGAACACCGGGGAGCTGTTTTTT; CDR3 protein: CASSAGNTGELFF
D gene: .; clone size: .; J gene: TRBJ1-1; V gene: TRBV2; CDR3 DNA: TGTGCCAGCAGTGTCAACAGGGCCTCTGAAGCTTTCTTT; CDR3 protein: CASSVNRASEAFF
D gene: .; clone size: .; J gene: TRBJ1-4; V gene: TRBV27; CDR3 DNA: TGTGCCAGCAGTTCGGGACACCTTACTGAAAAACTGTTTTTT; CDR3 protein: CASSSGHLTEKLFF
D gene: TRBD1; clone size: few; J gene: TRBJ2-6; V gene: TRBV27; CDR3 DNA: TGTGCCAGCAGTTTATGGGGACAGGGGGCTTCAGGGGCCAACGTCCTGACTTTC; CDR3 protein: CASSLWGQGASGANVLTF
D gene: .; clone size: .; J gene: TRBJ2-2; V gene: TRBV28; CDR3 DNA: TGTGCCAGCAGTTCCGCGGGGTCGGAGAACACCGGGGAGCTGTTTTTT; CDR3 protein: CASSSAGSENTGELFF
D gene: .; clone size: .; J gene: TRBJ1-4; V gene: TRBV7-9; CDR3 DNA: TGTGCCAGCAGCTTCCTAGGAGGCACTAATGAAAAACTGTTTTTT; CDR3 protein: CASSFLGGTNEKLFF
D gene: TRBD2; clone size: .; J gene: TRBJ2-7; V gene: TRBV12-3/TRBV12-4; CDR3 DNA: TGTGCCAGCTCGAAGGCTAGCGGGGGGGAGCAGTACTTC; CDR3 protein: CASSKASGGEQYF
D gene: .; clone size: .; J gene: TRBJ1-2; V gene: TRBV29-1; CDR3 DNA: TGCAGCGTTGACGGGGGGCGGAGGGGCTACACCTTC; CDR3 protein: CSVDGGRRGYTF
D gene: TRBD1; clone size: .; J gene: TRBJ1-6; V gene: TRBV5-1; CDR3 DNA: TGCGCCAGCAGCCGCGACGGGGACAGGGTTTCACCCCTCCACTTT; CDR3 protein: CASSRDGDRVSPLHF
D gene: TRBD2; clone size: .; J gene: TRBJ2-1; V gene: TRBV7-3; CDR3 DNA: TGTGCCAGCAGCTTAAGTCTAGCGGGTTACAATGAGCAGTTCTTC; CDR3 protein: CASSLSLAGYNEQFF
D gene: .; clone size: .; J gene: TRBJ1-2; V gene: TRBV7-2; CDR3 DNA: TGTGCCAGCAGCCCCGACAGGTTCTATGGCTACACCTTC; CDR3 protein: CASSPDRFYGYTF
D gene: TRBD2; clone size: once; J gene: TRBJ2-7; V gene: TRBV19; CDR3 DNA: TGTGCCAGTAGTCTTCGGACTAGCTCCTACGAGCAGTACTTC; CDR3 protein: CASSLRTSSYEQYF
D gene: TRBD1; clone size: .; J gene: TRBJ1-4; V gene: TRBV2; CDR3 DNA: TGTGCCAGCAATGTACAGGGGGCTAATGAAAAACTGTTTTTT; CDR3 protein: CASNVQGANEKLFF
D gene: .; clone size: .; J gene: TRBJ2-3; V gene: TRBV7-3; CDR3 DNA: TGTGCCAGCAGCTTAATGTTGTCGGATACGCAGTATTTT; CDR3 protein: CASSLMLSDTQYF
D gene: .; clone size: once; J gene: TRBJ1-6; V gene: TRBV5-4; CDR3 DNA: TGTGCCAGCAGGCAGGACATTCATAATTCACCCCTCCACTTT; CDR3 protein: CASRQDIHNSPLHF